The 19 T cell receptor beta chains listed next were all sequenced from one sample in a study of cytomegalovirus exposure and HLA in healthy donors. Researchers ran the PCR with 60 Vbeta and 13 Jbeta primers. TCRdb's table, derived via immunoSEQ multiplex PCR, lists solely in-frame clones and lacks some. The data show 100,000 to 150,000 clones, roughly three quarters seen once. Material for sequencing was PBMCs. These receptor sequences come from a woman between 18 and 29 years old in good health and CMV-seronegative.

This clone came up once. V is TRBV30 and J is TRBJ2-5; 7 bases are a match to TRBD1. Germline V gene lookup returns CDR1 GTSNPN and CDR2 SVGIG (reference sequence). With V trimmed by 1 base and J by 4 bases, 3 bases remained unmatched. The CDR3 length is 13 residues. The CDR3 region has the DNA TGTGCCTGGAGTGGGAAGGGGGCAGAGACCCAGTACTTC. Its translation is CAWSGKGAETQYF. The full variable domain, with the rest looked up from reference TRBV30 and TRBJ2-5, is SQTIHQWPATLVQPVGSPLSLECTVEGTSNPNLYWYRQAAGRGLQLLFYSVGIGQISSEVPQNLSASRPQDRQFILSSKKLLLSDSGFYLCAWSGKGAETQYFGPGTRLLVL.

This chain connects TRBV5-1 to TRBJ1-2, with TRBD1 identical over 8 bases. This CDR3 region has 14 residues. V lost 4 bases to trimming and J lost 6 bases; unmatched junction nucleotides: 8. In germline, CDR1 is SGHRS, CDR2 YFSETQ. CDR3 DNA: TGCGCCAGCAGCACTGACCCAGGGGGCGATGGCTACACCTTC. It yields the protein CASSTDPGGDGYTF.

J is TRBJ2-7 and V is TRBV29-1, with TRBD1 as a possible D gene (6 bases). CDR1 SQVTM and CDR2 ANQGSEA come from the germline V gene. This CDR3 is built from 14 residues. V lost 3 bases, J lost 2 bases, and 14 bases lay in between. CDR3: CSVEGGQRPYEQYF. CDR3 DNA sequence: TGCAGCGTTGAGGGCGGACAGCGCCCCTACGAGCAGTACTTC.

This clone was seen once. The chain carries TRBV30 and TRBJ1-2; tentatively, D is TRBD1 (5 bases). Germline assignment: CDR1 GTSNPN and CDR2 SVGIG (reference sequence). Trimming pared 0 bases from V and 1 base from J, leaving 12 bases between. This CDR3 contains 15 residues. CDR3 nucleotide sequence: TGTGCCTGGAGTGTACGTTTGGGACTTAACTATGGCTACACCTTC. Translation: CAWSVRLGLNYGYTF.

This clone appeared a single time. The gene calls are TRBV6-5 and TRBJ1-1; no firm D call. V lost 0 bases and J lost 8, with 10 bases in between. The CDR3 spans 13 residues. Germline V gene sequence: CDR1 MNHEY, CDR2 SVGAGI. CDR3 in amino acids: CASSYSRDIEAFF. The DNA of the CDR3 is TGTGCCAGCAGTTACTCGAGAGACATCGAAGCTTTCTTT.

The J gene is TRBJ2-7, the V gene TRBV7-9, with a possible D match to TRBD2 (6 bases). The CDR3 is 12 residues long. Germline CDR1 reads SEHNR; CDR2 reads FQNEAQ (reference sequence). Trimming shortened V by 5 bases and J by 9 bases, and 14 bases separated the two germline ends. Here the CDR3 reads CASSTGGLGQYF. The CDR3 DNA is TGTGCCAGCAGCACCGGAGGGCTTGGGCAGTACTTC.

The chain recombines TRBV27 with TRBJ2-5, with TRBD1 identical over 10 bases. CDR1 MNHEY and CDR2 SMNVEV come from the germline V gene (reference sequence). The CDR3 runs to 14 residues. V shed 5 bases and J 6 bases; nucleotides not matched to a gene: 6. As DNA, the CDR3 is TGTGCCAGCAGTCTTGGGACAGGGGTAAAGACCCAGTACTTC. This translates into CASSLGTGVKTQYF.

The genes are TRBV6-5 and TRBJ2-7, with D possibly matching TRBD1 (6 bases). Trimming removed 7 bases at V and 0 bases at J, with 13 bases between. The CDR3 runs 14 residues. Looked up from germline, CDR1 is MNHEY and CDR2 is SVGAGI. In DNA, the CDR3 is TGTGCCAGCACTACGGACAGAGACTCCTACGAGCAGTACTTC. Translation: CASTTDRDSYEQYF.

The V and J genes are TRBV5-6 and TRBJ2-5; 8 bases fit TRBD1. The CDR3 has 14 residues. Germline values: CDR1 SGHDT, CDR2 YYEEEE. V dropped 9 bases and J dropped 4; count of bases not matched to a gene: 11. CDR3 amino acids: CATYLTGDGETQYF. CDR3 bases: TGTGCCACCTACCTGACAGGGGATGGAGAGACCCAGTACTTC.

The chain has TRBV28 and TRBJ1-1, with D hard to call. The V and J ends lost 3 bases and 4 bases respectively, with 9 bases between them. The V gene's germline CDR1 is MDHEN and CDR2 SYDVKM. CDR3 length equals 13 residues. The DNA of the CDR3 is TGTGCCAGCAGTTTCCCTGGGAGCACTGAAGCTTTCTTT. It yields the protein CASSFPGSTEAFF. The full variable domain, with the rest looked up from reference TRBV28 and TRBJ1-1, is DVKVTQSSRYLVKRTGEKVFLECVQDMDHENMFWYRQDPGLGLRLIYFSYDVKMKEKGDIPEGYSVSREKKERFSLILESASTNQTSMYLCASSFPGSTEAFFGQGTRLTVV.

The chain joins TRBV5-4 to TRBJ1-2, with D possibly matching TRBD1 (6 bases). Between the trimmed V and J ends, which lost 0 bases and 7 bases, there was a span of 22 bases. Germline V lookup: CDR1 SGHNT, CDR2 YYREEE (reference sequence). The CDR3 length is 17 residues. DNA for the CDR3: TGTGCCAGCAGCTTGGCGACTGGGCAGGGGTCTACCAGTGGCTACACCTTC. This sequence encodes CASSLATGQGSTSGYTF.

The rearrangement uses TRBV19 and TRBJ2-3, with TRBD2 identical over 7 bases. V trimming: 1 base; J trimming: 6 bases; junction bases outside the gene matches: 7. The CDR3 has 15 residues. Germline V gene sequence: CDR1 LNHDA, CDR2 SQIVND (reference sequence). The CDR3 is CASSIGGTTTDTQYF. CDR3 bases: TGTGCCAGTAGTATAGGAGGGACTACTACGGATACGCAGTATTTT.

CDR3 sequence (DNA): TGTGCCAGCAGCACGAGCGGAGCCTTCTACAATGAGCAGTTCTTC. This sequence encodes CASSTSGAFYNEQFF. The genes are TRBV5-4 and TRBJ2-1; a possible D gene is TRBD2 (5 bases). The germline V gene has CDR1 SGHNT and CDR2 YYREEE (reference sequence). This CDR3 has 15 amino acids. Trimming removed 4 bases from V and 3 bases from J, with 14 bases in between.

The J gene is TRBJ2-3, the V gene TRBV25-1; the match to TRBD2 covers 11 bases. The trim removed 8 bases at V and 0 bases at J, leaving 13 bases unmatched. Germline CDR1 MGHDK, CDR2 SYGVNS. The CDR3 sequence is 18 residues long. The CDR3 nucleotides are TGTGCCAGCGCCTCCGGGACTAGCGGCAGTGCTAGCACAGATACGCAGTATTTT. It specifies CASASGTSGSASTDTQYF.

The chain uses TRBV5-6 and TRBJ1-1; no firm D call. Trimming took off 2 bases at V and 5 bases at J, with 13 bases between the two ends. The length of the CDR3 is 14 residues. CDR1 SGHDT and CDR2 YYEEEE come from the germline V gene. The CDR3 nucleotides are TGTGCCAGCAGCTTAACCGGGATGGAGACTGAAGCTTTCTTT. Its protein is CASSLTGMETEAFF.

The chain employs TRBV2 and TRBJ1-1; 9 bases map to TRBD1. CDR1 is SNHLY and CDR2 is FYNNEI in the germline V gene. The CDR3 loop spans 14 amino acids. J was trimmed by 1 base and V by 6 bases; bases with no gene match: 3. The CDR3 reads CASRDRGWNTEAFF. CDR3 coding DNA: TGTGCCAGCAGGGACAGGGGTTGGAACACTGAAGCTTTCTTT.

V is TRBV5-1 and J is TRBJ2-2; perhaps TRBD2 as D (6 bases). The V and J ends lost 4 bases and 0 bases respectively, with 10 bases between them. CDR1 and CDR2 (germline): SGHRS, YFSETQ. The CDR3 loop spans 15 amino acids. The CDR3 bases are TGCGCCAGCAGCCGGGAGTCGTCGAACACCGGGGAGCTGTTTTTT. Encoded protein: CASSRESSNTGELFF.

This sequence joins TRBV2 and TRBJ1-5; 7 bases align to TRBD1. V was clipped by 6 bases and J by 3 bases; unmatched bases: 2. The CDR3 runs 13 residues. CDR1 and CDR2 (germline): SNHLY, FYNNEI. The CDR3 sequence is CASRGQNNQPQHF. The CDR3 nucleotides are TGTGCCAGCAGGGGACAGAACAATCAGCCCCAGCATTTT.

This chain joins TRBV2 and TRBJ1-1, with a tentative D call TRBD1 (6 bases). CDR1 and CDR2 (germline): SNHLY, FYNNEI. The V gene lost 8 bases and the J gene lost 4 bases, with 17 bases spanning the gap. This CDR3 comprises 14 residues. Here the CDR3 reads CASAGDRLVTEAFF. The CDR3 coding sequence is TGTGCCAGCGCAGGGGACCGTCTTGTCACTGAAGCTTTCTTT.